The subject of this entry is one T cell receptor (beta chain). As yet, its antigen is unknown. Sequenced by immunoSEQ multiplex PCR; TCRdb stores in-frame clones only, minus some. The table records about 50,000 clones, more than 85% of them present only once. The CDR3 has 16 amino acids. The data are from a study of lymphopenia after photon versus proton radiotherapy. Study outcomes and limitations: Survival link was tested only in deceased patients; proton benefit remains a possibility. In patients who died, overall survival fell as post-nadir TCR diversity dropped more. Photon-treated patients lost naive T cells and TCR diversity; proton-treated stayed stable. Oligoclonal CD8+ Temra expansion after nadir drove photon patients' diversity drop.

The TCR was taken from a woman aged 40-49 years with cholangiocarcinoma. The source was peripheral blood, collected from a patient treated with photon-based radiotherapy. The rearrangement links TRBV21-1 to TRBJ2-2; the DNA was not used to check the table's D call, TRBD2. TRBV21-1 represents a pseudogene. The CDR3 DNA follows: TGTGCCAGCCGCCCAACGGGCGGGGTGAACACCGGGGAGCTGTTTTTT. Translated: CASRPTGGVNTGELFF.